This T cell receptor (beta chain) was captured by sequencing in a study of control samples from healthy donors and cancer patients. The CDR3 has 19 residues. V was cut by 4 bases and J by 0 bases, with 22 bases left in between. The V gene's germline CDR1 is SGHDN and CDR2 FVKESK. The repertoire was sequenced with immunoSEQ multiplex PCR; TCRdb's copy has only in-frame clones and lacks some. The sample shows 75,000 to 100,000 clones, roughly 86% of them seen only once. Sample: blood. The chain combines TRBV14 with TRBJ1-3, with D possibly TRBD1 on 6 matching bases. This TCR was sampled from a man between 60 and 75 years old in good health. The CDR3 region is CASSPSGRGPISSGNTIYF. CDR3 bases: TGTGCCAGCAGCCCCTCCGGGCGGGGGCCGATAAGCTCTGGAAACACCATATATTTT.